This T cell receptor beta chain emerged from a study of OX40 agonist ivuxolimab in advanced cancers. CDR1 MNHEY and CDR2 SMNVEV come from the germline V gene (reference sequence). CDR3 size: 16 residues. The V end lost 5 bases, the J end lost 6 bases, and 20 bases lay between the germline ends. In its sample, this clone was seen a few times. TCRdb's copy holds only in-frame clones and misses some; the assay was immunoSEQ multiplex PCR. The sample has about 69,000 clones, about 83% seen once. The origin of this receptor is an adult with an advanced solid tumor such as melanoma, head and neck, liver or kidney cancer. Specimen: CD4+ or CD8+ T cells sorted from blood, collected in a trial of the OX40 agonist ivuxolimab. The rearrangement links TRBV27 to TRBJ2-1; a weak D match, TRBD2 (5 bases). CDR3: CASSKADIGGLNEQFF. The DNA for the CDR3 is TGTGCCAGCAGTAAAGCCGACATTGGAGGTCTCAATGAGCAGTTCTTC.